The sequence of this T cell receptor beta chain was determined in a study of OX40 agonist ivuxolimab in advanced cancers. The overall study: An agonistic anti-OX40 (CD134) antibody, ivuxolimab, was used to treat the patients. Study-level results: The mean number of expanded clones was higher in CD8+ T cells than in CD4+.

V was clipped by 6 bases and J by 5 bases; unmatched bases: 15. CDR1 GTSNPN and CDR2 SVGIG come from the germline V gene (reference sequence). The CDR3 extends over 16 amino acids. In the case of this clone: Its antigen is not known.

The assay was immunoSEQ multiplex PCR, and TCRdb's table has in-frame clones only and misses some. Among tens of thousands of clones, more than 75% were seen once, and the ten largest hold roughly 4.5%. The chain combines TRBV30 with TRBJ1-5, with 8 positions matching TRBD1. The starting material was CD4+ or CD8+ T cells sorted from blood, obtained in a trial of the OX40 agonist ivuxolimab. The source is an adult with an advanced solid tumor such as melanoma, head and neck, liver or kidney cancer. CDR3 nucleotides: TGTGCCTGTTCCTTACAGGGGGTTCCCCCCCATCAGCCCCAGCATTTT. Protein product: CACSLQGVPPHQPQHF.